The sequence of this T cell receptor beta chain was determined in a study of T cell responses to AZD1222 COVID-19 vaccine. The wider study: Whether given at about 4 or about 12 weeks, second doses were pooled. General study results and limits: Researchers took repertoire samples only after the peak T cell response had come. Baseline seropositivity occurred in only six or seven AZD1222 recipients.

Germline CDR1 and CDR2: SGDLS and YYNGEE. Trimming removed 4 bases from V and 3 bases from J; junction bases left unmatched: 6. The CDR3 runs 15 residues. About this clone itself: Its antigen is still unknown.

Sequencing was performed with immunoSEQ multiplex PCR; in TCRdb, only in-frame clones are kept and a portion is missing. The sample records fewer than 150,000 clones, more than 85% being singletons. This chain uses TRBV9 with TRBJ2-2; 7 positions agree with TRBD1. The receptor comes from an adult in good health. The input for sequencing was peripheral blood, taken on day 0 of AZD1222 vaccination. The DNA of the CDR3 is TGTGCCAGCAGCTTTACAGGGGTCGACACCGGGGAGCTGTTTTTT. As protein: CASSFTGVDTGELFF.